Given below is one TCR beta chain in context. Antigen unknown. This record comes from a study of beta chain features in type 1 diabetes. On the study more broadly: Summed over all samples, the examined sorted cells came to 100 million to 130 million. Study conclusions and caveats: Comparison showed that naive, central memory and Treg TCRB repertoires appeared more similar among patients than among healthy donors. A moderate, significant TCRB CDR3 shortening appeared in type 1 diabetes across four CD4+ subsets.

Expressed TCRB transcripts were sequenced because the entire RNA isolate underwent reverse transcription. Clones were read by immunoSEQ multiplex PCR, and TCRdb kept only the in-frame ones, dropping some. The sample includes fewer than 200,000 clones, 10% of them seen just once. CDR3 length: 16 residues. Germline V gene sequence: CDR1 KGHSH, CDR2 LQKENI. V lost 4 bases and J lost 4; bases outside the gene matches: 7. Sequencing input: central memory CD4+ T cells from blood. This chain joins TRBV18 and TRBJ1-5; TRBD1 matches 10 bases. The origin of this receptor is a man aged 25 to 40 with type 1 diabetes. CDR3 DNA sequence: TGTGCCAGCTCACAAAGCCGGGACAGGGGTAATCAGCCCCAGCATTTT. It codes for CASSQSRDRGNQPQHF.